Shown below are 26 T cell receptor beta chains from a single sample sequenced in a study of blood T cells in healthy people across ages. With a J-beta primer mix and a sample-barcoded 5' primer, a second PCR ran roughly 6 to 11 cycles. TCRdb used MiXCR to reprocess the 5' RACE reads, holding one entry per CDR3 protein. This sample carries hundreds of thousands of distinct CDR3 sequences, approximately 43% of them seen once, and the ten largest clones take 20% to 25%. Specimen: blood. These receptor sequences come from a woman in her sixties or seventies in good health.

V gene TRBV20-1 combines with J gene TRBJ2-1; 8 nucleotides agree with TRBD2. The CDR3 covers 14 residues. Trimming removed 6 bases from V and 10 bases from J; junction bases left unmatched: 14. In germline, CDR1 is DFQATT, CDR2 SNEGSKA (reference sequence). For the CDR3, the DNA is TGCAGTGCAAGAACTAGCGGAGACCTCGGGGAGCAGTTCTTC. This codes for CSARTSGDLGEQFF.

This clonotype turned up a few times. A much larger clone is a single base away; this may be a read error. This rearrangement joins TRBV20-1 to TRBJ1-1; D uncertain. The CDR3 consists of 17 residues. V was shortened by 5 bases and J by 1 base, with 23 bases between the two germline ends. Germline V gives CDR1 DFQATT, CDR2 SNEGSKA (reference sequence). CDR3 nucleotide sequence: TGCAGTGCTTCTCGGACGATGGCTGCCTACTCGAACACTGAAGCTTTCTTT. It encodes CSASRTMAAYSNTEAFF.

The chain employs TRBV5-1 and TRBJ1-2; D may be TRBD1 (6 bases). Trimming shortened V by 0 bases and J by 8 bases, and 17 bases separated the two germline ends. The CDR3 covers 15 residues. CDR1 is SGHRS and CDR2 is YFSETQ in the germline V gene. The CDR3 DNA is TGCGCCAGCAGCTTGGAGGGCAACAGGGAGCGAGGCTACACCTTC. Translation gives CASSLEGNRERGYTF.

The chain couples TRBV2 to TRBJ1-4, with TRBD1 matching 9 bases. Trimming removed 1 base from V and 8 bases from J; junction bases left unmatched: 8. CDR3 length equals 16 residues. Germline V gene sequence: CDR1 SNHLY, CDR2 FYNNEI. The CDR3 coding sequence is TGTGCCAGCAGTGAAGAAGGGGGACAGGGTTTCGAAAAACTGTTTTTT. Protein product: CASSEEGGQGFEKLFF.

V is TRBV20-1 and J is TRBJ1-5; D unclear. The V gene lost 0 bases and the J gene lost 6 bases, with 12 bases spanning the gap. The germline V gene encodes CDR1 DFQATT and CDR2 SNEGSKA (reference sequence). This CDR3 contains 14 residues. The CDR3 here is CSARDPLGGQPQHF. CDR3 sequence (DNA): TGCAGTGCTAGAGATCCCCTAGGAGGTCAGCCCCAGCATTTT.

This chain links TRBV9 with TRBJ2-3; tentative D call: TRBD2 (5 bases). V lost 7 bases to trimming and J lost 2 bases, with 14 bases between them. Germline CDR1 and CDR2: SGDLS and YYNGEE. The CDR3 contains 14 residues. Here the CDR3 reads CASGRVDSTDTQYF. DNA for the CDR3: TGTGCCAGCGGTCGGGTGGACTCCACAGATACGCAGTATTTT.

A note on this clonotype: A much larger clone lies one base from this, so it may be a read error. The CDR3 sequence: CASSNRGLNEQYF. Written as DNA, the CDR3 is TGTGCCAGCAGCAACAGGGGTCTCAATGAGCAGTACTTC. The V and J genes are TRBV7-3 and TRBJ2-5; 7 bases are shared with TRBD1. The CDR3 is 13 amino acids. With V trimmed by 5 bases and J by 11 bases, 11 bases remained unmatched. Germline CDR1 and CDR2: SGHTA and FQGTGA.

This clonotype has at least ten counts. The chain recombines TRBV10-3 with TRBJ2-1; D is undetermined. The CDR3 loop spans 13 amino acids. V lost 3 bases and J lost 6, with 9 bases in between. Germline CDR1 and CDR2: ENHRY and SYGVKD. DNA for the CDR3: TGTGCCATCAGTGACCTCGCAAGCAATGAGCAGTTCTTC. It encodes CAISDLASNEQFF.

The CDR3 region has the DNA TGTGCCAGCAGTGATGAGGCGTCTAGCGGACAAGAGACCCAGTACTTC. This sequence encodes CASSDEASSGQETQYF. The chain is built from TRBV25-1 and TRBJ2-5; 7 bases line up with TRBD2. The trim removed 3 bases at V and 2 bases at J, leaving 9 bases unmatched. The length of the CDR3 is 16 residues. From germline, CDR1 is MGHDK and CDR2 SYGVNS.

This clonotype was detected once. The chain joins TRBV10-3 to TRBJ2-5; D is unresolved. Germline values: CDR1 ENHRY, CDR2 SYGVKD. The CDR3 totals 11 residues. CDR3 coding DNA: TGTGCAAACTCTCTCGGCGACGAGCGGTACTTC. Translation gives CANSLGDERYF.

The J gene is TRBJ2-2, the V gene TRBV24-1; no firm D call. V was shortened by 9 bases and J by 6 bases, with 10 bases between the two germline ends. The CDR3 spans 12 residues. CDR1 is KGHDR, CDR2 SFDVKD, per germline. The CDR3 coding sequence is TGTGCCACCGCGTCTCCACCCGGGGAGCTGTTTTTT. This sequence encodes CATASPPGELFF.

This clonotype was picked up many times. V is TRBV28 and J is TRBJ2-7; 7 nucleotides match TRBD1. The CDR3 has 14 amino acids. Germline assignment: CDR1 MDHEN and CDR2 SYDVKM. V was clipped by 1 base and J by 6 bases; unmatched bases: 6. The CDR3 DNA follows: TGTGCCAGCAGTTTATATCGGACAGGAACCGAGCAGTACTTC. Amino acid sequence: CASSLYRTGTEQYF.

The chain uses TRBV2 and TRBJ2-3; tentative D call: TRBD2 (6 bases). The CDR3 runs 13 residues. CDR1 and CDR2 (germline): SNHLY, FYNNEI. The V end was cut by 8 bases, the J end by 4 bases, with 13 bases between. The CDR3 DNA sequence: TGTGCCAGCCGGCGGGGAGGATCAGATACGCAGTATTTT. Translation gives CASRRGGSDTQYF. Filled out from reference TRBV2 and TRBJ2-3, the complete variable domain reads EPEVTQTPSHQVTQMGQEVILRCVPISNHLYFYWYRQILGQKVEFLVSFYNNEISEKSEIFDDQFSVERPDGSNFTLKIRSTKLEDSAMYFCASRRGGSDTQYFGPGTRLTVL.

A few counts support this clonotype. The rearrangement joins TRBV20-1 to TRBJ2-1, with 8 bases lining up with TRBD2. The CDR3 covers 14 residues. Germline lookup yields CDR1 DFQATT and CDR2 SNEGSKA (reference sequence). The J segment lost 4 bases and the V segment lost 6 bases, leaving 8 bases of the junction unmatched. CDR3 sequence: CSAAGGQKYNEQFF. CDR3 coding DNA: TGCAGTGCCGCGGGAGGTCAGAAGTACAATGAGCAGTTCTTC.

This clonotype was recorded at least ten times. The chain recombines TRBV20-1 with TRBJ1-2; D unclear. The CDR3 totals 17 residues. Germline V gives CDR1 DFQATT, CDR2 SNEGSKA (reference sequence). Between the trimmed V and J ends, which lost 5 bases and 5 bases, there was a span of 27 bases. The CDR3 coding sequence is TGCAGTGCTGACATAGCCCCGTCTCTAGGGATCCCGTATGGCTACACCTTC. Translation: CSADIAPSLGIPYGYTF.

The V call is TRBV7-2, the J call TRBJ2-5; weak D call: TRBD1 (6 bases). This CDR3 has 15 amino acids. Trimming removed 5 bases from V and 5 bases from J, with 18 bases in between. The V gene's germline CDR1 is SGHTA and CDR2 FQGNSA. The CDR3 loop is CASSPLRQGYETQYF. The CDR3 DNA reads TGTGCCAGCAGCCCGCTTAGGCAGGGGTATGAGACCCAGTACTTC.

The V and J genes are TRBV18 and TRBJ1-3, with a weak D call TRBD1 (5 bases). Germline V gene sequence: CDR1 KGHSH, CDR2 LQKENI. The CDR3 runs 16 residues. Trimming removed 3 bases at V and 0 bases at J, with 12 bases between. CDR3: CASSPGQTASGNTIYF. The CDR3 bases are TGTGCCAGCTCACCTGGCCAGACAGCCTCTGGAAACACCATATATTTT. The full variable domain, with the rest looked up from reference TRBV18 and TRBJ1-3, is NAGVMQNPRHLVRRRGQEARLRCSPMKGHSHVYWYRQLPEEGLKFMVYLQKENIIDESGMPKERFSAEFPKEGPSILRIQQVVRGDSAAYFCASSPGQTASGNTIYFGEGSWLTVV.

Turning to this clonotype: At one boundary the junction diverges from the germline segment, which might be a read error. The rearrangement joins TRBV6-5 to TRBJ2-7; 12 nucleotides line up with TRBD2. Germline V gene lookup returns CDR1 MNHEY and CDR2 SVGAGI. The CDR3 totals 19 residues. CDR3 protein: CASGYSNLAGGMSSYEQYF. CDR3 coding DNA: TGTGCCAGCGGTTACTCGAATCTAGCGGGAGGGATGAGCTCCTACGAGCAGTACTTC.

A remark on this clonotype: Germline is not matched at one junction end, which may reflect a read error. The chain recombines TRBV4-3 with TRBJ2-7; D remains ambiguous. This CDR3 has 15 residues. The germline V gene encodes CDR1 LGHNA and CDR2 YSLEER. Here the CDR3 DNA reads TGCGCCAGCAGCCAAAAACTGCGAGCCTGGCACGAGCAGAACTTC. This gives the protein CASSQKLRAWHEQNF.

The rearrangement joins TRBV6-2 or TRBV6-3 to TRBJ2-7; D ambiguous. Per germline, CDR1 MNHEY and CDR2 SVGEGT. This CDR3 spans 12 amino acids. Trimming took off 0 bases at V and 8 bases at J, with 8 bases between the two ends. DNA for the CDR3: TGTGCCAGCAGTTACTCAGGCTCTAAGCAGTACTTC. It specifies CASSYSGSKQYF.

CDR3 nucleotide sequence: TGTGCCAGCAGCCAGGCTGGACTAGCGGGAGGCGGGGAGCTGTTTTTT. It specifies CASSQAGLAGGGELFF. The chain combines TRBV4-2 with TRBJ2-2; the match to TRBD2 covers 14 bases. The CDR3 is 16 residues long. Germline V gives CDR1 LGHNA, CDR2 YNFKEQ. V trimming: 3 bases; J trimming: 7 bases; junction bases outside the gene matches: 4.

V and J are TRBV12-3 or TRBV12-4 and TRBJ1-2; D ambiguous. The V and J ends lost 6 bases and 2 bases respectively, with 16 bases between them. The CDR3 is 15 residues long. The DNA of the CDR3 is TGTGCCAGCAGCTGGCCCCCGAGGGTGAACTATGGCTACACCTTC. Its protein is CASSWPPRVNYGYTF.

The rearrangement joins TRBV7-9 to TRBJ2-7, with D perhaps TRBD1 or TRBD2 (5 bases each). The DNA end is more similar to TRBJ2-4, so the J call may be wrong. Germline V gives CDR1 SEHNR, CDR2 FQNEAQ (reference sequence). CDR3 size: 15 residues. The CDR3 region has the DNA TGTGCCAGCAGCTACCGGGACGGACTCAAAAACATTCAGTACTTC. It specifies CASSYRDGLKNIQYF.

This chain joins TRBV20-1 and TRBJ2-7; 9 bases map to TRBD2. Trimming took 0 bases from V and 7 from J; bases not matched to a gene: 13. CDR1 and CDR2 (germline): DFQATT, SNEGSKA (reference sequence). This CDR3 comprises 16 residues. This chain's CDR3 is CSARDGGGASPNEQYF. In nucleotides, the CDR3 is TGCAGTGCTAGAGACGGCGGGGGGGCCTCACCAAATGAGCAGTACTTC.

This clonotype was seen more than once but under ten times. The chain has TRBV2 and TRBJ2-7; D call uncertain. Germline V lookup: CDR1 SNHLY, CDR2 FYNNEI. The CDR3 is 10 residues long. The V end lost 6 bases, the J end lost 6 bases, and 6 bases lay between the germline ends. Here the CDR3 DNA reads TGTGCCAGCAGGGGGTTCGAGCAGTACTTC. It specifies CASRGFEQYF.

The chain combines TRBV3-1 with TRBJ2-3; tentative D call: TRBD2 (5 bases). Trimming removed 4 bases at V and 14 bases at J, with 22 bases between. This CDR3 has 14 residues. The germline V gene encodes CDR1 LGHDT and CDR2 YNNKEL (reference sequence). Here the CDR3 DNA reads TGTGCCAGCAGCCGTTCCACTGAAACGGGATACGCGTATTTT. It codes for CASSRSTETGYAYF.